The rows below give T cell receptor beta chains drawn from one sample of a study of control samples from healthy donors and cancer patients. Only in-frame clones appear in the TCRdb table, and some are missing; sequencing was by immunoSEQ multiplex PCR. The table includes around 84,000 clones, around 80% detected once. The sequencing input was PBMCs. These receptors all come from a man aged 55 to 70 with head and neck cancer. The CDR3 runs from the conserved cysteine through the conserved F or W. The D gene is left open where the match is weak. Some rows mark clone size as missing; the rest say once, few, many or name a class of expanded clone.

CDR3 length	clone size	D gene	V gene	J gene	CDR3 protein	CDR3 DNA
12	-	TRBD2	TRBV7-9	TRBJ2-7	CASKSLAGEQYF	TGTGCCAGCAAATCCCTAGCGGGCGAGCAGTACTTC
15	-	TRBD1	TRBV5-1	TRBJ1-1	CASSASTGSGTEAFF	TGCGCCAGCAGCGCTTCGACAGGGTCGGGCACTGAAGCTTTCTTT
13	-	-	TRBV19	TRBJ2-1	CASTGDLYNEQFF	TGTGCCAGTACGGGAGACCTCTACAATGAGCAGTTCTTC
15	-	-	TRBV4-1	TRBJ1-3	CASSQAGHFLNTIYF	TGCGCCAGCAGCCAAGCGGGGCATTTCCTCAACACCATATATTTT
13	-	-	TRBV3-1/TRBV3-2	TRBJ1-1	CASSLGGPGEAFF	TGTGCCAGCAGCCTAGGGGGGCCGGGTGAAGCTTTCTTT
12	-	-	TRBV6-6	TRBJ2-2	CASSPNTGELFF	TGTGCCAGCAGCCCCAACACCGGGGAGCTGTTTTTT
15	-	TRBD2	TRBV18	TRBJ2-3	CASSPSGGSTDTQYF	TGTGCCAGCTCACCATCGGGAGGAAGTACAGATACGCAGTATTTT
14	-	-	TRBV18	TRBJ2-7	CASSPAGQTYEQYF	TGTGCCAGCTCACCTGCCGGACAGACTTACGAGCAGTACTTC
15	-	TRBD1	TRBV27	TRBJ2-3	CASRLLQGSTDTQYF	TGTGCCAGCAGACTTTTACAGGGGAGCACAGATACGCAGTATTTT
14	-	-	TRBV25-1	TRBJ1-1	CASSRQIGNTEAFF	TGTGCCAGCAGTAGACAGATTGGAAACACTGAAGCTTTCTTT
15	-	TRBD2	TRBV6-5	TRBJ2-1	CASSWTSGRGDEQFF	TGTGCCAGCAGTTGGACTAGCGGGAGGGGCGATGAGCAGTTCTTC
14	few	-	TRBV11-3	TRBJ2-1	CASSSRTGYNEQFF	TGTGCCAGCAGCTCCCGGACTGGTTACAATGAGCAGTTCTTC
16	-	TRBD1	TRBV3-1/TRBV3-2	TRBJ1-6	CASSRGTGGWNSPLHF	TGTGCCAGCAGCCGGGGGACAGGGGGCTGGAATTCACCCCTCCACTTT
16	-	-	TRBV7-9	TRBJ2-2	CASSPRGSSYTGELFF	TGTGCCAGCAGCCCCCGGGGCAGTAGTTACACCGGGGAGCTGTTTTTT
15	once	TRBD1	TRBV6-6	TRBJ1-4	CASSKQGARGEKLFF	TGTGCCAGCAGTAAGCAGGGGGCGCGGGGTGAAAAACTGTTTTTT
14	few	-	TRBV7-8	TRBJ1-1	CASSLVFMGGRAFF	TGTGCCAGCAGCTTAGTCTTTATGGGGGGCCGCGCTTTCTTT
18	few	TRBD2	TRBV5-4	TRBJ2-1	CASSPGGLAGGLGYEQFF	TGTGCCAGCAGCCCTGGCGGACTAGCGGGAGGGCTGGGCTATGAGCAGTTCTTC
22	-	-	TRBV7-9	TRBJ1-3	CASSILLGFRDTPHHSGNTIYF	TGTGCCAGCAGCATCCTATTAGGATTCAGGGACACCCCACACCACTCTGGAAACACCATATATTTT
14	-	-	TRBV27	TRBJ2-7	CASSLQLASDEQYF	TGTGCCAGCAGTTTACAACTAGCCTCAGATGAGCAGTACTTC
16	-	TRBD1	TRBV5-1	TRBJ2-3	CASSLTPQGPADTQYF	TGCGCCAGCAGCTTGACTCCACAGGGGCCGGCAGATACGCAGTATTTT
16	-	-	TRBV19	TRBJ1-5	CATRQSSGYSNQPQHF	TGTGCCACCCGACAATCCTCAGGGTATAGCAATCAGCCCCAGCATTTT
13	-	-	TRBV11-2	TRBJ2-3	CASSLAAIDTQYF	TGTGCCAGCAGCTTGGCAGCTATCGATACGCAGTATTTT
16	-	-	TRBV4-1	TRBJ2-7	CASSQAGWKKGTEQYF	TGCGCCAGCAGCCAAGCCGGTTGGAAGAAAGGGACCGAGCAGTACTTC
15	-	TRBD1	TRBV30	TRBJ1-3	CAWSVGPGQGNTIYF	TGTGCCTGGAGTGTAGGACCGGGACAGGGGAACACCATATATTTT
13	-	-	TRBV6-5	TRBJ1-2	CASTPRRSDGYTF	TGTGCCAGCACCCCTCGAAGGTCAGATGGCTACACCTTC
15	-	-	TRBV7-9	TRBJ2-2	CASSLRRIGPGELFF	TGTGCCAGCAGCTTACGCAGGATAGGGCCCGGGGAGCTGTTTTTT
10	few	-	TRBV20-1	TRBJ2-7	CSAYSGEQYF	TGCAGTGCTTACTCGGGCGAGCAGTACTTC
15	-	-	TRBV19	TRBJ1-2	CAGREQVTFNYGYTF	TGTGCCGGCAGGGAACAGGTTACGTTCAACTATGGCTACACCTTC
15	-	-	TRBV14	TRBJ2-2	CASSQERRGPGELFF	TGTGCCAGCAGCCAAGAAAGGCGCGGGCCCGGGGAGCTGTTTTTT
17	-	TRBD2	TRBV13	TRBJ2-2	CASTDRGGWANTGELFF	TGTGCCAGCACCGACCGCGGGGGTTGGGCGAACACCGGGGAGCTGTTTTTT
16	-	-	TRBV5-1	TRBJ2-6	CASSNITSSGANVLTF	TGCGCCAGCAGCAACATAACTAGCTCTGGGGCCAACGTCCTGACTTTC
14	-	-	TRBV5-1	TRBJ1-1	CASSLPQGDTEAFF	TGCGCCAGCAGCTTACCACAAGGGGACACTGAAGCTTTCTTT
14	-	TRBD1	TRBV5-1	TRBJ1-3	CASSRTGSGNTIYF	TGCGCCAGCAGCCGGACAGGGTCGGGAAACACCATATATTTT
14	-	-	TRBV7-9	TRBJ1-6	CASSLTAGDSPLHF	TGTGCCAGCAGCTTGACAGCGGGGGATTCACCCCTCCACTTT
14	-	-	TRBV7-2	TRBJ2-2	CASLRGVNTGELFF	TGTGCCAGCCTCAGGGGGGTAAACACCGGGGAGCTGTTTTTT
15	-	-	TRBV18	TRBJ1-5	CASSPSWGGNQPQHF	TGTGCCAGCTCACCCTCGTGGGGTGGCAATCAGCCCCAGCATTTT
13	few	-	TRBV30	TRBJ1-5	CAWSFTGNQPQHF	TGTGCCTGGAGTTTCACCGGGAATCAGCCCCAGCATTTT
12	few	-	TRBV18	TRBJ2-1	CASAPPPGEQFF	TGTGCCAGCGCCCCGCCCCCCGGGGAGCAGTTCTTC
13	-	-	TRBV16	TRBJ2-7	CASSQGLVYEQYF	TGTGCCAGCAGCCAAGGTCTCGTCTACGAGCAGTACTTC
11	-	-	TRBV2	TRBJ2-3	CASSVTDTQYF	TGTGCCAGCAGTGTCACAGATACGCAGTATTTT
15	-	-	TRBV19	TRBJ2-1	CASSTDYHIYNEQFF	TGTGCCAGTAGTACTGACTACCATATTTACAATGAGCAGTTCTTC
16	few	-	TRBV6-1	TRBJ2-3	CASSEYVGGGADTQYF	TGTGCCAGCAGTGAATATGTAGGGGGAGGAGCAGATACGCAGTATTTT
13	-	-	TRBV5-1	TRBJ2-1	CASSRTTNNEQFF	TGCGCCAGCAGCAGAACAACTAACAATGAGCAGTTCTTC
13	once	-	TRBV3-1/TRBV3-2	TRBJ2-3	CASSQEGADTQYF	TGTGCCAGCAGCCAAGAGGGGGCAGATACGCAGTATTTT
17	-	TRBD1	TRBV24-1	TRBJ2-2	CATSDNGGQGKSGELFF	TGTGCCACCAGTGACAACGGCGGACAGGGAAAGTCCGGGGAGCTGTTTTTT
13	once	-	TRBV12-3/TRBV12-4	TRBJ2-7	CASRITGLYEQYF	TGTGCCAGCAGAATTACAGGGCTCTACGAGCAGTACTTC